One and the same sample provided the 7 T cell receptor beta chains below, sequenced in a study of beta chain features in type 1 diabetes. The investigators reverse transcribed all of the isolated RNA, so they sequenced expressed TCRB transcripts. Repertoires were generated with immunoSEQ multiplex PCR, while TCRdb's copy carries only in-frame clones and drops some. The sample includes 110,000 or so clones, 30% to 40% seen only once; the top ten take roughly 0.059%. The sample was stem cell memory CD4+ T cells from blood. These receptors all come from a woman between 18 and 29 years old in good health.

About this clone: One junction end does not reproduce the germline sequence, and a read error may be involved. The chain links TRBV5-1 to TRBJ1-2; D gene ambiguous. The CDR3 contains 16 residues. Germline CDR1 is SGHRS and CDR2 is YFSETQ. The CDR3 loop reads CASSQKSGSSNHGYTF. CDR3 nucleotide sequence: TGCGCCAGCAGCCAGAAATCCGGGTCGTCTAACCATGGCTACACCTTC.

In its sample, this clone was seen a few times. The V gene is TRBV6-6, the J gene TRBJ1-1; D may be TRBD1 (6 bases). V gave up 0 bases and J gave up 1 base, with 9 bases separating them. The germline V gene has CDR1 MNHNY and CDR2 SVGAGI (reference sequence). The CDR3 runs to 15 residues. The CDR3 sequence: CASSYSQGSNTEAFF. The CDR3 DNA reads TGTGCCAGCAGTTACTCGCAGGGGTCGAACACTGAAGCTTTCTTT.

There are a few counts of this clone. In DNA form, the CDR3 reads TGTGCCAGCAGAAAAAGCGGGGCCGGGGAGCTGTTTTTT. It is translated as CASRKSGAGELFF. The rearrangement uses TRBV6-5 and TRBJ2-2; 7 positions match TRBD2. V lost 6 bases and J lost 6; bases outside the gene matches: 4. The CDR3 loop spans 13 amino acids. Germline lookup yields CDR1 MNHEY and CDR2 SVGAGI.

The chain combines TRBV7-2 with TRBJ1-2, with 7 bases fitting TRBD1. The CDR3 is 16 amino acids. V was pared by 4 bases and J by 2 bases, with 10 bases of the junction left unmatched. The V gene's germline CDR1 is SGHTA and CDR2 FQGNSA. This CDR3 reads CASSSSQGPLNYGYTF. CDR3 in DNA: TGTGCCAGCAGCTCTTCACAGGGGCCGCTAAACTATGGCTACACCTTC.

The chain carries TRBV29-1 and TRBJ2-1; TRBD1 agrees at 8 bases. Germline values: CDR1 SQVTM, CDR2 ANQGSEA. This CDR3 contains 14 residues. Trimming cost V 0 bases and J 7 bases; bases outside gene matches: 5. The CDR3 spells CSVEDRGLINEQFF. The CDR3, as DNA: TGCAGCGTTGAAGACAGGGGGCTGATTAATGAGCAGTTCTTC.

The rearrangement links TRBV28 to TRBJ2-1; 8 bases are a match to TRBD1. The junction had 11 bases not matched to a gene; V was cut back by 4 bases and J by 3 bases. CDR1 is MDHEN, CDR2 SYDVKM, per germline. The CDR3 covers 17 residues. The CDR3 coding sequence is TGTGCCAGCAGTTGGGACGGACAGGGAATACGCTACAATGAGCAGTTCTTC. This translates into CASSWDGQGIRYNEQFF.

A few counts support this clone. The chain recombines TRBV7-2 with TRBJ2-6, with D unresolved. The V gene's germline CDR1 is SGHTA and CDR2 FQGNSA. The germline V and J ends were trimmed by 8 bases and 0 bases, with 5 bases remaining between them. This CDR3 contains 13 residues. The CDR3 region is CASRDSGANVLTF. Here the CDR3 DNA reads TGTGCCAGCCGCGACTCTGGGGCCAACGTCCTGACTTTC.